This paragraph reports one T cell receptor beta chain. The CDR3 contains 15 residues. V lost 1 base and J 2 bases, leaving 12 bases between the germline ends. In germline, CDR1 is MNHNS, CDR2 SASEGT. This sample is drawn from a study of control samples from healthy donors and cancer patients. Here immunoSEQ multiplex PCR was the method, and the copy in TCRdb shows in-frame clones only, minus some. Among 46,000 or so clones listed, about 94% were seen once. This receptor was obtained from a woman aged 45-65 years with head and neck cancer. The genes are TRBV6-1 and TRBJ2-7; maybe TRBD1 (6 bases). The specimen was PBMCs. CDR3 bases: TGTGCCAGCAGTGAAGGGTCAGGGGCAACCTACGAGCAGTACTTC. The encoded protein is CASSEGSGATYEQYF.